These 26 T cell receptor beta chains were all obtained from the same sample, sequenced in a study of regulatory T cells in long-lasting Graves disease. TCR beta libraries were built with iRepertoire HTBI primers and Arm-PCR of CDR3 regions. TCRdb analysed the multiplex PCR reads with MiXCR anew, one entry per CDR3 protein. This table holds 650,000 to 850,000 distinct CDR3 sequences, around 30% found once. Specified time point: persistent/refractory GD, antithyroid drugs over 5 years with positive TRAb. The TCR library was prepared using RNA isolated from PBMCs. Material: peripheral blood mononuclear cells (PBMCs), obtained when the disease was refractory, from a patient treated with antithyroid drugs. The receptors come from a female donor with Graves disease.

This chain links TRBV3-1 with TRBJ1-5; D unclear. The V and J ends lost 1 base and 7 bases respectively, with 5 bases between them. Germline CDR1 reads LGHDT; CDR2 reads YNNKEL (reference sequence). This CDR3 contains 12 residues. CDR3 sequence: CASSQVGQPQHF. CDR3 DNA: TGTGCCAGCAGCCAAGTGGGACAGCCCCAGCATTTT.

The CDR3 protein is CASSVREGLAKNIQYF. As DNA, the CDR3 is TGTGCCAGCAGTGTGCGGGAGGGTCTAGCCAAAAACATTCAGTACTTC. The chain has TRBV6-1 and TRBJ2-4, with 9 bases identical to TRBD2. The J segment lost 0 bases and the V segment lost 4 bases, leaving 4 bases of the junction unmatched. Germline CDR1 MNHNS, CDR2 SASEGT. This CDR3 has 16 residues.

A few counts support this clonotype. V gene TRBV11-2 combines with J gene TRBJ1-4, with D unresolved. The CDR3 covers 13 residues. In germline, CDR1 is SGHAT, CDR2 FQNNGV. Trimming left V 0 bases short and J 15 bases short, with 14 bases between. The CDR3: CASSLDVAGGVFF. The CDR3 DNA follows: TGTGCCAGCAGCTTAGATGTGGCCGGCGGGGTGTTTTTT.

The gene calls are TRBV19 and TRBJ2-5; tentatively, D is TRBD2 (5 bases). Germline CDR1 LNHDA, CDR2 SQIVND (reference sequence). This CDR3 comprises 15 residues. V lost 10 bases to trimming and J lost 4 bases, with 22 bases between them. The CDR3: CATGTVRGNRETQYF. The CDR3 bases are TGTGCCACCGGAACGGTTCGGGGAAATCGAGAGACCCAGTACTTC.

This clonotype was recorded at least ten times. The J gene is TRBJ1-3, the V gene TRBV28; 10 bases match TRBD1. With 3 bases clipped from V and 3 bases from J, the junction kept 2 bases outside the gene matches. The CDR3 totals 15 residues. Germline V CDR1 and CDR2: MDHEN, SYDVKM. This chain's CDR3 is CASSFGTGDGNTIYF. The CDR3 DNA reads TGTGCCAGCAGTTTCGGGACAGGGGATGGAAACACCATATATTTT.

The chain joins TRBV9 to TRBJ1-2; TRBD1 matches 12 bases. Germline loops: CDR1 SGDLS, CDR2 YYNGEE. The junction had 14 bases not matched to a gene; V was cut back by 7 bases and J by 4 bases. The CDR3 consists of 17 residues. In DNA form, the CDR3 reads TGTGCCAGCGGCCAGACTTCCGGGACAGGGGGCGGCTATGGCTACACCTTC. Encoded protein: CASGQTSGTGGGYGYTF. Full variable domain (remainder filled in from reference TRBV9 and TRBJ1-2): DSGVTQTPKHLITATGQRVTLRCSPRSGDLSVYWYQQSLDQGLQFLIQYYNGEERAKGNILERFSAQQFPDLHSELNLSSLELGDSALYFCASGQTSGTGGGYGYTFGSGTRLTVV.

In its sample, this clonotype was seen a few times. The V call is TRBV6-5, the J call TRBJ1-5, with D unclear. Germline V CDR1 and CDR2: MNHEY, SVGAGI. Deletions cut 0 bases from V and 7 bases from J, with 13 bases between. The CDR3 totals 15 residues. The CDR3 spells CASSYSGVLGQPQHF. In nucleotides, the CDR3 is TGTGCCAGCAGTTACTCTGGGGTTCTCGGACAGCCCCAGCATTTT.

This clonotype occurred many times. This chain connects TRBV28 to TRBJ1-2, with 8 positions matching TRBD1. Germline V gene sequence: CDR1 MDHEN, CDR2 SYDVKM. This CDR3 comprises 14 residues. V lost 6 bases and J lost 4; bases outside the gene matches: 7. The CDR3 loop reads CASRTTGQAYGYTF. The CDR3 nucleotides are TGTGCCAGCAGGACCACGGGACAGGCCTATGGCTACACCTTC.

This clonotype has only a few counts. The gene calls are TRBV27 and TRBJ2-3; D gene ambiguous. The CDR3 runs 15 residues. The V gene's germline CDR1 is MNHEY and CDR2 SMNVEV (reference sequence). The V gene lost 6 bases and the J gene lost 3 bases, with 16 bases spanning the gap. The CDR3: CASSHMGFLTDTQYF. The CDR3 DNA sequence: TGTGCCAGCAGCCATATGGGATTTTTGACAGATACGCAGTATTTT.

This sequence joins TRBV20-1 and TRBJ2-2, with 8 bases fitting TRBD2. With V trimmed by 5 bases and J by 5 bases, 13 bases remained unmatched. Germline CDR1 DFQATT, CDR2 SNEGSKA (reference sequence). The CDR3 length is 16 residues. The CDR3 loop is CSALGAAGEETGELFF. The CDR3 bases are TGCAGTGCTTTAGGAGCAGCGGGAGAGGAAACCGGGGAGCTGTTTTTT.

In this sample, this clonotype turned up many times. The chain joins TRBV6-1 to TRBJ2-7; 9 bases are shared with TRBD1. Looked up from germline, CDR1 is MNHNS and CDR2 is SASEGT. There are 14 residues in the CDR3. V shed 6 bases, J shed 0 bases, and the junction held 3 bases outside the gene matches. In nucleotides, the CDR3 is TGTGCCAGCAGAGGGACAGGGAGCTCCTACGAGCAGTACTTC. It is translated as CASRGTGSSYEQYF.

This clonotype was detected only a few times. This chain connects TRBV20-1 to TRBJ1-4; 7 bases are shared with TRBD1. V was pared by 3 bases and J by 8 bases, with 9 bases of the junction left unmatched. This CDR3 contains 14 residues. Germline CDR1 DFQATT, CDR2 SNEGSKA (reference sequence). Here the CDR3 reads CSASLGTVGEKLFF. The CDR3 nucleotides are TGCAGTGCTAGTCTGGGGACAGTGGGAGAAAAACTGTTTTTT.

The rearrangement uses TRBV15 and TRBJ1-2, with D maybe TRBD1 (6 bases). Between the trimmed V and J ends, which lost 3 bases and 6 bases, there was a span of 14 bases. Germline values: CDR1 LNHNV, CDR2 YYDKDF (reference sequence). The CDR3 is 14 residues long. CDR3 nucleotides: TGTGCCACCAGCAGGTCGGCAGGGGCCCATGGCTACACCTTC. Amino acid sequence: CATSRSAGAHGYTF. Filled out from reference TRBV15 and TRBJ1-2, the complete variable domain reads DAMVIQNPRYQVTQFGKPVTLSCSQTLNHNVMYWYQQKSSQAPKLLFHYYDKDFNNEADTPDNFQSRRPNTSFCFLDIRSPGLGDTAMYLCATSRSAGAHGYTFGSGTRLTVV.

A few counts support this clonotype. The V and J genes are TRBV7-3 and TRBJ2-7, with TRBD2 matching 11 bases. J gave up 3 bases and V 6 bases, and 16 bases lay outside the gene matches. The CDR3 runs to 18 residues. Looked up from germline, CDR1 is SGHTA and CDR2 is FQGTGA. The CDR3: CASSTSSGRPNPRYEQYF. CDR3 bases: TGTGCCAGCAGTACATCTAGCGGGAGGCCCAATCCCCGCTACGAGCAGTACTTC.

This clonotype was observed at least ten times. The chain links TRBV28 to TRBJ2-7; D might be TRBD2 (6 bases). The CDR3 length is 10 residues. V was shortened by 6 bases and J by 6 bases, with 6 bases between the two germline ends. Germline V gene sequence: CDR1 MDHEN, CDR2 SYDVKM. The CDR3 coding sequence is TGTGCCAGCAGGCGGGGCGAGCAGTACTTC. It is translated as CASRRGEQYF.

The CDR3 DNA follows: TGTGCCACCAGCAGAGATAGCGCACCGGTGGGGCCTGAAGCTTTCTTT. This translates into CATSRDSAPVGPEAFF. The chain couples TRBV15 to TRBJ1-1; D may be TRBD1 (5 bases). This CDR3 comprises 16 residues. V shed 0 bases and J shed 6 bases, with 17 bases lying between them. Looked up from germline, CDR1 is LNHNV and CDR2 is YYDKDF (reference sequence). Full variable domain (remainder filled in from reference TRBV15 and TRBJ1-1): DAMVIQNPRYQVTQFGKPVTLSCSQTLNHNVMYWYQQKSSQAPKLLFHYYDKDFNNEADTPDNFQSRRPNTSFCFLDIRSPGLGDTAMYLCATSRDSAPVGPEAFFGQGTRLTVV.

This clonotype turned up a few times. The V and J genes are TRBV20-1 and TRBJ2-7; TRBD1 might be the D (5 bases). Trimming shortened V by 0 bases and J by 6 bases, and 9 bases separated the two germline ends. CDR1 and CDR2 (germline): DFQATT, SNEGSKA (reference sequence). There are 12 residues in the CDR3. The CDR3 DNA follows: TGCAGTGCTAGAGAGGCAGGGCGCGAGCAGTACTTC. Its translation: CSAREAGREQYF.

In its sample, this clonotype was seen a few times. The chain carries TRBV2 and TRBJ2-6; D uncertain. The CDR3 length is 13 residues. Germline V lookup: CDR1 SNHLY, CDR2 FYNNEI. Trimming removed 11 bases at V and 3 bases at J, with 11 bases between. The CDR3 nucleotides are TGTGCCGACTCCCAGGATGGGGCCAACGTCCTGACTTTC. Protein product: CADSQDGANVLTF.

The chain links TRBV20-1 to TRBJ2-5; D gene uncertain. CDR1 is DFQATT, CDR2 SNEGSKA, per germline (reference sequence). Deletions cut 1 base from V and 0 bases from J, with 3 bases between. This CDR3 is 12 amino acids long. DNA of the CDR3: TGCAGTGCTAGAGGGGACCAAGAGACCCAGTACTTC. This translates into CSARGDQETQYF.

This clonotype has a handful of counts. The V call is TRBV7-3, the J call TRBJ1-2; no definite D call. The CDR3 spans 13 residues. V was pared by 2 bases and J by 7 bases, with 11 bases between. CDR1 is SGHTA, CDR2 FQGTGA, per germline. The CDR3: CASSLLGPVGYTF. The CDR3 nucleotides are TGTGCCAGCAGCTTACTAGGACCAGTTGGCTACACCTTC. Full variable domain (outside the CDR3, taken from reference TRBV7-3 and TRBJ1-2): GAGVSQTPSNKVTEKGKYVELRCDPISGHTALYWYRQSLGQGPEFLIYFQGTGAADDSGLPNDRFFAVRPEGSVSTLKIQRTERGDSAVYLCASSLLGPVGYTFGSGTRLTVV.

The J gene is TRBJ2-5, the V gene TRBV27; TRBD2 agrees at 7 bases. V gave up 5 bases and J gave up 4 bases; unmatched junction bases: 10. Germline V lookup: CDR1 MNHEY, CDR2 SMNVEV (reference sequence). This CDR3 has 15 residues. CDR3 residues: CASSGRGGWGETQYF. In nucleotides, the CDR3 is TGTGCCAGCAGTGGGAGGGGAGGGTGGGGAGAGACCCAGTACTTC.

Comment on this clonotype: An end of the junction differs from the germline gene, which may be a read error. J is TRBJ2-7 and V is TRBV20-1, with TRBD2 matching over 9 bases. Germline assignment: CDR1 DFQATT and CDR2 SNEGSKA (reference sequence). The CDR3 sequence is 12 residues long. CDR3 amino acids: CSSRAGGHEQYF. The CDR3 bases are TGCAGTTCTAGAGCGGGAGGCCACGAGCAGTACTTC.

This clonotype was observed a handful of times. The V gene is TRBV29-1, the J gene TRBJ1-1, with TRBD1 matching over 7 bases. J gave up 5 bases and V 7 bases, and 10 bases lay outside the gene matches. This CDR3 has 13 amino acids. Germline CDR1 SQVTM, CDR2 ANQGSEA. The CDR3 region has the DNA TGCAGCGACAACAGGGGTGGAGGGACTGAAGCTTTCTTT. Its translation is CSDNRGGGTEAFF.

This clonotype was picked up many times. The chain employs TRBV27 and TRBJ1-1, with D possibly being TRBD1 (5 bases). The CDR3 length is 16 residues. Germline V lookup: CDR1 MNHEY, CDR2 SMNVEV (reference sequence). The V end was cut by 3 bases, the J end by 3 bases, with 17 bases between. The CDR3 spells CASSFSAAQGHTEAFF. The CDR3 nucleotides read TGTGCCAGCAGTTTCTCTGCGGCCCAGGGTCACACTGAAGCTTTCTTT.

The rearrangement uses TRBV12-3 or TRBV12-4 and TRBJ2-4; weak D call: TRBD1 (6 bases). This CDR3 is built from 13 residues. V lost 10 bases and J 5 bases, leaving 15 bases between the germline ends. The DNA of the CDR3 is TGTGCCATCTCGGTACAGGGCCAAAACATTCAGTACTTC. Its translation: CAISVQGQNIQYF.

The chain recombines TRBV9 with TRBJ2-7; unclear D gene. V was cut by 0 bases and J by 0 bases, with 7 bases left in between. The CDR3 loop spans 14 amino acids. CDR1 is SGDLS, CDR2 YYNGEE, per germline. For the CDR3, the DNA is TGTGCCAGCAGCGTAGATGGCTTCTCCTACGAGCAGTACTTC. It encodes CASSVDGFSYEQYF.